A selection of T cell receptor beta chains follows, all from one sample in a study of control samples from healthy donors and cancer patients. Here immunoSEQ multiplex PCR was the method, and the copy in TCRdb shows in-frame clones only, minus some. Seen here are roughly 150,000 clones, over 85% observed once, and the top ten hold 5.8%. The specimen was blood. Every receptor here comes from a man younger than 30 in good health. Both conserved end residues are trimmed from each CDR3.

TRBV5-5	ASSRSVSYEQY
TRBV7-9	ASSLVGEAF
TRBV30	ALEAGGNSPLH
TRBV19	ASSIGGLAGARTGELF
TRBV3-1/TRBV3-2	ASSRQFSYEQY
TRBV18	ASSPRIMNTEAF
TRBV9	ASSGRDRANEKLF
TRBV5-1	ASSPRQGEDYGYT
TRBV5-6	ASSASETQY
TRBV5-1	ASSLVPDSLYGYT
TRBV6-5	ASTPGDRTDTQY
TRBV27	ASSWVGTEKQY
TRBV19	ASRDAGAGNTIY
TRBV2	ASLEVAYEQY
TRBV6-1	ASSERTAFYGYT
TRBV4-1	ASSQALADFYEQY
TRBV5-6	ASSLALGTGLGIYGYT
TRBV6-6	ASRDTGKKLF
TRBV18	ASSPGTANTGELF
TRBV5-4	ASSFEQSSYNEQF
TRBV2	ASSESRGDSPLH
TRBV13	ASSLLGSRETQY
TRBV27	ASGVVGANTIY
TRBV7-8	ASSLGGGTEAF
TRBV9	ASSQNTGEQY
TRBV4-3	ASSQDGNQPQH
TRBV5-1	ASSQYLENTEAF
TRBV27	ASSLPYSSSGANVLT
TRBV2	ASRGGLAYPDTQY
TRBV5-1	ASSPTGVSYEQY
TRBV28	ASTLRPWTGGYEAF
TRBV29-1	SGGGGTEAF
TRBV5-8	ASSLTVPSGNTIY
TRBV7-2	ASSFTPGLSYEQY
TRBV6-2/TRBV6-3	ASSYSKGGQAYEQY
TRBV30	AWSVRGETQY
TRBV27	ASSSTAWVEKLF
TRBV19	ASRGQRARTGELF
TRBV29-1	SVQGSGQGFWEQF
TRBV2	ASMGGGTDTQY
TRBV28	ASSRDRGRVSAGANVLT
TRBV7-9	ASRAGSGELF
TRBV6-1	ASSEITGGYGYT
TRBV5-1	ASSFEGWNYGYT
TRBV19	ASSVGTGNGYT
TRBV30	AWSAEHYEQY
TRBV6-1	ASSEDRGRAGELF
TRBV4-2	ASSPIAGGGTDTQY
TRBV7-9	ASSLWSGGETDTQY
TRBV3-1/TRBV3-2	ASSTTGGTEKLF